The 5 T cell receptor beta chains reported below all come from one sample, sequenced in a study of T cells in Graves' hyperthyroidism and ophthalmopathy. Using RNA transcripts as the source, TCR beta CDR3 regions were amplified. TCR CDR3 underwent first-round RT-PCR with the HTBI primer set. One entry per CDR3 protein, called by TCRdb with MiXCR from the multiplex PCR reads. Of approximately 370,000 distinct CDR3 sequences in the sample, approximately 18% are singletons; the top ten hold around a third. Sequencing was done on a sample of blood. These receptors all come from a woman in her thirties with Graves' hyperthyroidism that later progressed to Graves' ophthalmopathy.

This clonotype was recorded many times. The chain uses TRBV30 and TRBJ1-4, with D possibly being TRBD1 (6 bases). The V and J ends lost 5 bases and 1 base respectively, with 14 bases between them. The CDR3 runs 15 residues. Germline assignment: CDR1 GTSNPN and CDR2 SVGIG (reference sequence). DNA of the CDR3: TGTGCCTGGGACCAGCGAGGGGGAACTAATGAAAAACTGTTTTTT. As protein: CAWDQRGGTNEKLFF.

The V call is TRBV6-5, the J call TRBJ2-3; D possibly corresponds to TRBD1 (6 bases). Trimming cost V 5 bases and J 0 bases, with 15 bases left between them. This CDR3 region has 16 residues. CDR1 and CDR2 from the germline V gene are MNHEY and SVGAGI. CDR3 in amino acids: CASSHRQGPSTDTQYF. The CDR3 DNA is TGTGCCAGCAGTCACCGCCAGGGGCCTAGCACAGATACGCAGTATTTT.

J is TRBJ1-3 and V is TRBV3-1; no reliable D call. This CDR3 comprises 15 residues. Germline values: CDR1 LGHDT, CDR2 YNNKEL (reference sequence). The V and J ends lost 0 bases and 4 bases respectively, with 10 bases between them. CDR3 DNA: TGTGCCAGCAGCCAAGAGACCGGAGGGGGAAACACCATATATTTT. This translates into CASSQETGGGNTIYF.

In its sample, this clonotype was seen many times. The chain links TRBV6-1 to TRBJ1-2, with 9 bases lining up with TRBD1. The CDR3 has 15 residues. The germline V gene encodes CDR1 MNHNS and CDR2 SASEGT. J was trimmed by 6 bases and V by 6 bases; bases with no gene match: 11. CDR3 region: CASSIGTGNSNGYTF. The CDR3 DNA follows: TGTGCCAGCAGCATAGGGACAGGGAATTCGAATGGCTACACCTTC.

This clonotype turned up a few times. The chain couples TRBV7-9 to TRBJ1-1; D not certain. Trimming pared 5 bases from V and 4 bases from J, leaving 11 bases between. The CDR3 extends over 13 amino acids. The germline V gene has CDR1 SEHNR and CDR2 FQNEAQ (reference sequence). The CDR3 DNA reads as TGTGCCAGCAGCCCCGGGAGGGTCACTGAAGCTTTCTTT. Its protein is CASSPGRVTEAFF.